This T cell receptor (beta chain) came from a study of Ad26.COV2.S vaccination and SARS-CoV-2 variants (dated by TCRdb to the early 2020s). Regarding the complete study: Donors in the vaccine arm were drawn from COV1001, a multicentre, randomized, double-blind, placebo-controlled phase I-IIa trial testing Ad26.COV2.S in healthy adults. Dosing of Ad26.COV2.S was intramuscular, at either 5x10^10 or 1x10^11 viral particles, delivered as one shot or as two shots spaced 56 days apart. TCRbeta repertoire sequencing was used to assess the specificity and breadth of SARS-CoV-2-reactive T cell receptors after Ad26.COV2.S vaccination. The TCR-sequenced set comprised approximately 32 samples: approximately 19 Ad26.COV2.S vaccine recipients, 5 placebo recipients and 8 SARS-CoV-2 convalescent individuals. Trial participants were randomized into five groups of five, in which low-dose or high-dose Ad26.COV2.S was given once or twice, or placebo was given on both occasions. Blinding of investigators to trial group allocation was maintained during experiments and outcome assessment.

What the research found in general, with its limitations: Vaccine and placebo recipients had similar non-spike TCR breadth, a finding consistent with the vaccine containing only spike. Comparing responses between vaccine doses or regimens was not something the study was powered to do. After vaccination, spike-specific CD8+ and CD4+ T cell responses were reported to show substantial breadth. The authors noted that total T cell responses may have been underestimated by the TCR breadth and depth analyses. Higher spike-specific TCR breadth was observed in Ad26.COV2.S recipients than in placebo recipients (P = 0.0014).

About this clone: The target of this receptor is not known. No per-base quality is available; no much larger clone lies one base away.

Trimming accounts for 6 bases at V and 7 bases at J, while the number of junction bases matched to no gene is 4. The CDR3, from cysteine to phenylalanine, totals 12 residues. Just CDR3 DNA is preserved here, 36 bases in frame from base 1. CDR1 MNHEY and CDR2 SVGAGI were looked up in the germline V gene. Explained via the paper, the treatment or condition label denotes: some 20 received Ad26.COV2.S at low or high dose, single or two shots; about 5 received placebo; per-sample allocation not given. Repertoires of vaccine and placebo recipients were sequenced from samples taken on day 63 after the first injection. In Cohort 1b, fewer than 30 adults aged 18-55 years were enrolled at a single site in Boston, USA, between 29 July and 7 August 2020. Ad26.COV2.S was a replication-incompetent adenovirus type 26 vector expressing a prefusion-stabilized SARS-CoV-2 spike protein from the original Wuhan strain.

TCRbeta CDR3 regions were sequenced with the immunoSEQ Assay. After extraction, genomic DNA underwent amplification by bias-controlled multiplex PCR, followed by high-throughput sequencing. In the paper's pipeline: Collapsing and filtering of sequences were performed to quantify the absolute abundance of each unique TCRbeta CDR3 region. T cell fraction was estimated by normalizing TCRbeta template counts to usable DNA, with usable DNA measured through amplification of reference genes found in all nucleated cells. Repertoire TCRs were annotated as SARS-CoV-2-specific when V gene, CDR3 amino acid sequence and J gene were exactly matched to a known reactive TCR set. The reference SARS-CoV-2 TCR set was obtained from MIRA and was filtered for enrichment in COVID-19-positive ImmuneCODE repertoires, whereby public or cross-reactive TCRs were removed. Using the MIRA antigens, annotated TCRs were further analysed by specific ORF or by position within an ORF. Breadth was defined as annotated unique rearrangements over total unique productive rearrangements; depth was the summed frequency of those rearrangements. TCR breadth was compared between groups using two-sided Wilcoxon rank-sum tests. TCRdb's version of the immuneACCESS table is confined to in-frame rearrangements and falls short of the full clone set. An unresolved V gene accounts for under half of the shortfall where checked; the remainder is of unknown origin. V, J and clone size are those of that table, while D and trimming were read from the DNA. The sample table shows approximately 300,000 clones, and roughly 80% are seen once. Clones ranked in the top ten supply approximately 2% of the sample.

The receptor comes from a person aged 18-65 years who received the Ad26.COV2.S COVID-19 vaccine or a placebo. Here the chain combines TRBV6-5 and TRBJ1-2, with 8 bases aligning to TRBD1. The starting material was peripheral blood, obtained in a trial of Ad26.COV2.S vaccine versus placebo. The CDR3 protein sequence reads: CASRQGASGYTF. The nucleotides are TGTGCCAGCAGGCAGGGGGCCTCTGGCTACACCTTC.